Presented here are 10 T cell receptor beta chains from one specimen sequenced in a study of shared clonotypes between healthy human individuals. Method: immunoSEQ multiplex PCR; TCRdb's copy keeps in-frame clones and lacks some. The table lists 2 million to 2.5 million clones, roughly 93% of them singletons. Sequencing input: naive CD4+ T cells from PBMCs. This sample's subset: CD45RA+ positively selected. The source of these receptors is a man between 18 and 35 years old in good health. Some clones in this sample may be carry-over from other donors' samples.

The V gene is TRBV4-3, the J gene TRBJ2-5; D perhaps matches TRBD1 (6 bases). The V end was cut by 4 bases, the J end by 1 base, with 19 bases between. Germline V gene lookup returns CDR1 LGHNA and CDR2 YSLEER. The CDR3 is made up of 17 amino acids. The chain's CDR3 is CASSRQTGRNAQETQYF. CDR3 coding DNA: TGCGCCAGCAGCCGGCAGACAGGCCGGAACGCCCAAGAGACCCAGTACTTC.

This chain links TRBV5-1 with TRBJ2-2, with 8 bases aligning to TRBD2. The CDR3 is 16 amino acids. Germline-derived CDR1 and CDR2 are SGHRS and YFSETQ. J was trimmed by 2 bases and V by 3 bases; bases with no gene match: 6. The CDR3 region is CASSYVAGINTGELFF. The CDR3 DNA reads as TGCGCCAGCAGCTACGTAGCGGGAATAAACACCGGGGAGCTGTTTTTT.

The chain uses TRBV6-1 and TRBJ2-2; D uncertain. Deletions cut 2 bases from V and 0 bases from J, with 10 bases between. The CDR3 covers 16 residues. Germline V gene data show CDR1 as MNHNS and CDR2 as SASEGT. The CDR3 DNA is TGTGCCAGCAGTGAATTTGCGGCCGCGAACACCGGGGAGCTGTTTTTT. Residues: CASSEFAAANTGELFF.

The chain combines TRBV10-3 with TRBJ2-2; 9 bases are shared with TRBD2. The CDR3 is made up of 17 amino acids. V gave up 6 bases and J gave up 1 base; unmatched junction bases: 9. Germline V lookup: CDR1 ENHRY, CDR2 SYGVKD. CDR3 protein: CAIRVEKTSGNTGELFF. Written as DNA, the CDR3 is TGTGCCATCAGAGTAGAAAAGACTAGCGGGAACACCGGGGAGCTGTTTTTT.

This clone was picked up one time. The rearrangement joins TRBV13 to TRBJ2-2; 14 positions match TRBD2. The germline CDR1 and CDR2 sequences are PRHDT and FYEKMQ (reference sequence). The V and J ends lost 4 bases and 5 bases, in that order; junction bases with no gene match: 9. This CDR3 is built from 18 residues. The DNA for the CDR3 is TGTGCCAGCAGCTCCCAAATGACTAGCGGGAGGGGAACCGGGGAGCTGTTTTTT. It yields the protein CASSSQMTSGRGTGELFF.

The chain combines TRBV2 with TRBJ2-7; TRBD2 is a possible D gene (6 bases). Trimming took 3 bases from V and 3 from J, leaving 9 bases between them. Germline CDR1 reads SNHLY; CDR2 reads FYNNEI. The CDR3 is 13 amino acids. In DNA form, the CDR3 reads TGTGCCAGCAGTGATGGCGGGGACTACGAGCAGTACTTC. Translating it yields CASSDGGDYEQYF.

The chain is built from TRBV19 and TRBJ2-7; 8 bases match TRBD1. Looked up from germline, CDR1 is LNHDA and CDR2 is SQIVND (reference sequence). This CDR3 comprises 15 residues. Trimming took 4 bases from V and 4 from J; bases not matched to a gene: 9. The CDR3: CASSRTRGTGYEQYF. For the CDR3, the DNA is TGTGCCAGTAGTAGGACCCGCGGGACAGGTTACGAGCAGTACTTC.

This chain connects TRBV4-2 to TRBJ2-1; D is unresolved. CDR1 and CDR2 (germline): LGHNA, YNFKEQ. V dropped 4 bases and J dropped 7 bases, with 14 bases sitting between them. This CDR3 region has 14 residues. The CDR3, as DNA: TGTGCCAGCAGCCCCTCAGACCCGGTAAATGAGCAGTTCTTC. Translation: CASSPSDPVNEQFF.

V gene TRBV5-6 combines with J gene TRBJ2-7; a weak D match, TRBD1 (5 bases). V was clipped by 0 bases and J by 4 bases, with 17 bases between them. The CDR3 runs 16 residues. CDR1 and CDR2 from the germline V gene are SGHDT and YYEEEE. This chain's CDR3 is CASSLAQGGRKYEQYF. CDR3 bases: TGTGCCAGCAGCTTGGCCCAGGGCGGTCGGAAGTACGAGCAGTACTTC.

The gene calls are TRBV7-9 and TRBJ2-4; D not certain. CDR1 and CDR2 (germline): SEHNR, FQNEAQ (reference sequence). This CDR3 is 15 amino acids long. With 1 base removed from V and 1 base from J, the gap between germline ends came to 8 bases. In DNA, the CDR3 is TGTGCCAGCAGCTTAGTACCCGGGGCCAAAAACATTCAGTACTTC. Translated: CASSLVPGAKNIQYF.